This T cell receptor beta chain was sequenced during a study of Ad26.COV2.S vaccination and SARS-CoV-2 variants. At the level of the study: Ad26.COV2.S given intramuscularly, once or twice 56 days apart. Study-level results: Non-spike TCR breadth did not differ much between vaccine and placebo recipients. After vaccination, reports described spike-specific CD8+ and CD4+ T cell responses as showing substantial breadth. Breadth and depth estimates from TCRs may understate total T cell responses.

Treatment described: some 20 received Ad26.COV2.S at low or high dose, single or two shots; about 5 received placebo; per-sample allocation not given. Sampling happened 63 days after the first vaccine or placebo injection. The germline V gene has CDR1 KGHSH and CDR2 LQKENI. The CDR3 spans 14 residues. Trimming removed 3 bases from V and 2 bases from J, with 5 bases in between. Repertoires were generated with immunoSEQ multiplex PCR, while TCRdb's copy carries only in-frame clones and drops some. Seen here are hundreds of thousands of clones, 89% observed once, and the top ten hold roughly 1.5%. As regards this clone: What it binds is not known.

The sequence was collected from a person aged 18-65 years who received the Ad26.COV2.S COVID-19 vaccine or a placebo. V and J are TRBV18 and TRBJ2-6; no reliable D call. The sequencing here drew on peripheral blood, taken in a trial of Ad26.COV2.S vaccine versus placebo. The DNA for the CDR3 is TGTGCCAGCTCACCCGAGACTGGGGCCAACGTCCTGACTTTC. Protein: CASSPETGANVLTF.